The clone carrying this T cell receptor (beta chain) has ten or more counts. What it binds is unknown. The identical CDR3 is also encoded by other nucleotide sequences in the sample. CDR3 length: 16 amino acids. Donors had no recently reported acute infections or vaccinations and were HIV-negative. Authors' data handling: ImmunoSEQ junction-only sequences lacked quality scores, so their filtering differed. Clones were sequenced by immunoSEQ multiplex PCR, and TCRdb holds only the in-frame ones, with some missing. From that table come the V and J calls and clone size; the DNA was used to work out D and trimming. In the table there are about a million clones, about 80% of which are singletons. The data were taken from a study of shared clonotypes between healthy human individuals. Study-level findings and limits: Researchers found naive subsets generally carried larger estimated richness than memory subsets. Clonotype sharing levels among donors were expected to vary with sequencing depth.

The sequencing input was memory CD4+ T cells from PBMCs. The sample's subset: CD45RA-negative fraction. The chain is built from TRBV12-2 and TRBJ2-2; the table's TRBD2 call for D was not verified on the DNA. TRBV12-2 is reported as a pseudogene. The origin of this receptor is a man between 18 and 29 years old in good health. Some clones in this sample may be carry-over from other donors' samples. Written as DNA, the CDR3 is TGTGCAAGTCGCTCAAGACTAGCGGGGGCCACCGGGGAGCTGTTTTTT. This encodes CASRSRLAGATGELFF.